Following are 15 T cell receptor beta chains from one sample sequenced in a study of blood T cell repertoires in COVID-19. The protocol was immunoSEQ multiplex PCR, while the TCRdb copy is restricted to in-frame clones and leaves out a portion. The sample gives roughly 500,000 clones, 75% to 90% of which show up once; 3% to 4% is in the top ten. The sample comprised peripheral blood. The receptor source for this set is a human donor in a cohort sampled during active COVID-19.

This clone was detected only once. This chain's CDR3 is CASRGLQGATEAFF. The CDR3 region has the DNA TGTGCCAGCAGGGGCTTACAGGGGGCTACTGAAGCTTTCTTT. The chain couples TRBV27 to TRBJ1-1; 9 nucleotides line up with TRBD1. Trimming at V came to 6 bases and at J to 5 bases, leaving 7 bases not matched to a gene. Per germline, CDR1 MNHEY and CDR2 SMNVEV (reference sequence). This CDR3 has 14 amino acids.

This chain links TRBV18 with TRBJ2-2, with TRBD1 matching 8 bases. CDR1 is KGHSH and CDR2 is LQKENI in the germline V gene. The CDR3 is 16 amino acids. Trimming at V came to 6 bases and at J to 0 bases, leaving 6 bases not matched to a gene. This CDR3 is CASSLKQGANTGELFF. In DNA form, the CDR3 reads TGTGCCAGCTCGCTTAAACAGGGGGCGAACACCGGGGAGCTGTTTTTT.

This chain connects TRBV7-9 to TRBJ2-2, with D tentatively TRBD2 (7 bases). V lost 7 bases and J lost 0, with 21 bases in between. Germline assignment: CDR1 SEHNR and CDR2 FQNEAQ (reference sequence). CDR3 length equals 18 residues. The CDR3 coding sequence is TGTGCCAGCAACGATAATTTAGGGGGACTAACGAACACCGGGGAGCTGTTTTTT. Translation: CASNDNLGGLTNTGELFF. The entire variable domain, with the rest obtained from reference TRBV7-9 and TRBJ2-2, is as follows: DTGVSQNPRHKITKRGQNVTFRCDPISEHNRLYWYRQTLGQGPEFLTYFQNEAQLEKSRLLSDRFSAERPKGSFSTLEIQRTEQGDSAMYLCASNDNLGGLTNTGELFFGEGSRLTVL.

A single count supports this clone. The CDR3 loop is CAWGRGDEKLFF. CDR3 coding DNA: TGTGCCTGGGGCCGGGGGGACGAAAAACTGTTTTTT. The chain couples TRBV30 to TRBJ1-4; D is perhaps TRBD1 (5 bases). Between the trimmed V and J ends, which lost 5 bases and 8 bases, there was a span of 12 bases. Looked up from germline, CDR1 is GTSNPN and CDR2 is SVGIG (reference sequence). The CDR3 spans 12 residues.

The chain recombines TRBV28 with TRBJ2-5, with 7 bases identical to TRBD2. Per germline, CDR1 MDHEN and CDR2 SYDVKM. V lost 5 bases to trimming and J lost 3 bases; unmatched junction nucleotides: 18. CDR3 length: 18 amino acids. This chain's CDR3 is CASSDQRTSRGWKETQYF. DNA of the CDR3: TGTGCCAGCAGTGACCAACGGACTAGTAGAGGTTGGAAAGAGACCCAGTACTTC. The whole variable domain, remainder taken from reference TRBV28 and TRBJ2-5, is DVKVTQSSRYLVKRTGEKVFLECVQDMDHENMFWYRQDPGLGLRLIYFSYDVKMKEKGDIPEGYSVSREKKERFSLILESASTNQTSMYLCASSDQRTSRGWKETQYFGPGTRLLVL.

In this sample, this clone turned up a few times. The chain couples TRBV9 to TRBJ1-5; D gene uncertain. Germline CDR1 and CDR2: SGDLS and YYNGEE. V was pared by 0 bases and J by 6 bases, with 10 bases between. The CDR3 covers 14 residues. CDR3 sequence: CASSVGSGSQPQHF. CDR3 sequence (DNA): TGTGCCAGCAGCGTAGGGTCAGGCTCTCAGCCCCAGCATTTT.

The V and J genes are TRBV30 and TRBJ1-2; a possible D gene is TRBD1 (5 bases). Germline CDR1 is GTSNPN and CDR2 is SVGIG (reference sequence). V lost 4 bases and J lost 6, with 15 bases in between. The length of the CDR3 is 13 residues. The CDR3 DNA reads as TGTGCCTGGACCCAAAAAACGGGGGATGGCTACACCTTC. This gives the protein CAWTQKTGDGYTF.

The rearrangement links TRBV7-9 to TRBJ2-7; D call uncertain. This CDR3 is built from 12 residues. Trimming removed 2 bases from V and 3 bases from J, with 5 bases in between. The germline gives CDR1 SEHNR, CDR2 FQNEAQ (reference sequence). The CDR3 sequence: CASSLFGYEQYF. The CDR3 coding sequence is TGTGCCAGCAGCTTATTCGGCTACGAGCAGTACTTC.

V and J are TRBV6-2 or TRBV6-3 and TRBJ2-7, with 12 bases fitting TRBD2. The CDR3 extends over 15 amino acids. V trimming: 6 bases; J trimming: 7 bases; junction bases outside the gene matches: 10. Germline V gives CDR1 MNHEY, CDR2 SVGEGT. DNA for the CDR3: TGTGCCAGCAGCCACCTGACTAGCGGGAGTGGTGAGCAGTACTTC. Its translation: CASSHLTSGSGEQYF.

The genes are TRBV24-1 and TRBJ2-3; 9 bases map to TRBD1. Trimming removed 5 bases from V and 6 bases from J; junction bases left unmatched: 11. The CDR3 is 16 residues long. The germline CDR1 and CDR2 sequences are KGHDR and SFDVKD. The CDR3 DNA reads TGTGCCACCAGTGGTTGGGATCCCGGGACAGGGGATACGCAGTATTTT. Its translation is CATSGWDPGTGDTQYF.

The J gene is TRBJ2-7, the V gene TRBV27, with a weak D call TRBD1 (5 bases). V was clipped by 5 bases and J by 6 bases, with 8 bases between them. This CDR3 is built from 11 residues. CDR1 MNHEY and CDR2 SMNVEV come from the germline V gene (reference sequence). This chain's CDR3 is CASSQGREQYF. CDR3 nucleotides: TGTGCCAGCAGTCAGGGTCGCGAGCAGTACTTC.

V gene TRBV5-1 combines with J gene TRBJ2-2; perhaps TRBD2 as D (5 bases). The CDR3 runs to 15 residues. From germline, CDR1 is SGHRS and CDR2 YFSETQ. Trimming left V 0 bases short and J 4 bases short, with 10 bases between. The CDR3 DNA sequence: TGCGCCAGCAGCTTGGCCCCGGCGGGCACCGGGGAGCTGTTTTTT. It specifies CASSLAPAGTGELFF.

The chain recombines TRBV28 with TRBJ2-2, with 7 bases matching TRBD2. The CDR3 sequence is 13 residues long. Germline lookup yields CDR1 MDHEN and CDR2 SYDVKM. Trimming at V came to 11 bases and at J to 6 bases, leaving 9 bases not matched to a gene. CDR3 amino acids: CAVPGGGPGELFF. CDR3 coding DNA: TGTGCCGTACCTGGGGGGGGACCCGGGGAGCTGTTTTTT.

Points on this clone: A read error may account for a junction end that differs from germline. J is TRBJ2-7 and V is TRBV28, with TRBD1 matching 8 bases. Germline loops: CDR1 MDHEN, CDR2 SYDVKM. The CDR3 is 13 amino acids. The CDR3 spells CASRARDRYAQYF. The CDR3 nucleotides are TGTGCCTCACGAGCTCGGGACAGGTACGCGCAGTACTTC.

The V call is TRBV7-8, the J call TRBJ2-7; D might be TRBD1 (6 bases). Germline V CDR1 and CDR2: SGHVS, FQNEAQ. With 6 bases removed from V and 9 bases from J, the gap between germline ends came to 15 bases. This CDR3 has 12 residues. This CDR3 is CASSSGPTGQYF. CDR3 in DNA: TGTGCCAGCAGTTCGGGGCCGACAGGGCAGTACTTC.